The 14 T cell receptor beta chains below all came from one sample that was sequenced in a study of low-dose radiotherapy and immunotherapy resistance in tumors. First-strand cDNA used TRAV- and TRBV-specific primers, covering alpha and beta chains. With a V-primer adapter and a constant-region primer, TCRs were amplified for approximately 19 PCR cycles. TCRdb fed the reads into MiXCR, producing one record per CDR3 protein. The sample gives some 13,000 distinct CDR3 sequences, roughly 66% of which show up once; around 7.2% is in the top ten. These receptors were obtained from a human donor with advanced metastatic prostate, ovarian, gallbladder or colorectal cancer (not recorded which). This table probably holds off-target reads from a library built for another chain.

The chain recombines TRBV11-2 with TRBJ2-1; no clear D gene. Looked up from germline, CDR1 is SGHAT and CDR2 is FQNNGV. The V and J ends lost 3 bases and 1 base respectively, with 7 bases between them. This CDR3 has 14 residues. The CDR3 sequence is CASSLVRSYNEQFF. CDR3 DNA: TGTGCCAGCAGCTTGGTCAGATCCTACAATGAGCAGTTCTTC.

This rearrangement joins TRBV12-3 or TRBV12-4 to TRBJ1-5; perhaps TRBD1 as D (5 bases). V was cut by 3 bases and J by 9 bases, with 6 bases left in between. CDR3 size: 11 residues. The DNA of the CDR3 is TGTGCCAGCAGTTTTAGGGGGCCCCAGCATTTT. It yields the protein CASSFRGPQHF.

This chain links TRBV6-1 with TRBJ2-6; 7 bases match TRBD2. Per germline, CDR1 MNHNS and CDR2 SASEGT. The V gene end was trimmed by 5 bases and the J gene end by 1 base; junction bases not matched to a gene: 5. The CDR3 sequence is 16 residues long. CDR3 sequence reads: CASSTGGGSGANVLTF. The CDR3 nucleotides are TGTGCCAGCAGTACTGGGGGAGGGTCTGGGGCCAACGTCCTGACTTTC.

This clonotype was detected only a few times. The CDR3 DNA is TGCGCCAGCAGCCAACTAATCAAGGGACAAGGCCCCAATGAGCAGTTCTTC. It is translated as CASSQLIKGQGPNEQFF. This chain joins TRBV4-3 and TRBJ2-1; possibly TRBD1 for D (6 bases). Per the germline V gene, CDR1 is LGHNA and CDR2 is YSLEER. V was trimmed by 2 bases and J by 6 bases, leaving 20 bases between them. The length of the CDR3 is 17 residues.

The chain links TRBV12-3 or TRBV12-4 to TRBJ2-5; the D is unclear. Trimming pared 2 bases from V and 4 bases from J, leaving 8 bases between. CDR3 length equals 13 residues. CDR3 coding DNA: TGTGCCAGCAGTTTATGGGGTGGAGAGACCCAGTACTTC. It specifies CASSLWGGETQYF.

This clonotype was recorded a few times. The chain recombines TRBV12-3 or TRBV12-4 with TRBJ2-7, with 8 bases identical to TRBD2. V lost 2 bases and J lost 2; bases outside the gene matches: 20. CDR3 length equals 20 residues. CDR3 sequence reads: CASSLISHFGSGDKTYEQYF. The CDR3 bases are TGTGCCAGCAGTTTAATATCCCATTTTGGTAGCGGGGATAAAACCTACGAGCAGTACTTC.

This clonotype is medium-sized in the sample. The CDR3 DNA reads TGTGCCAGCAGCTCCTGGGGGGCGCCGAAAGATACGCAGTATTTT. Translation: CASSSWGAPKDTQYF. The chain combines TRBV7-9 with TRBJ2-3; D may match TRBD1 or TRBD2 (6 bases each). CDR3 length: 15 residues. V gave up 4 bases and J gave up 5 bases, with 16 bases separating them. The germline V gene encodes CDR1 SEHNR and CDR2 FQNEAQ (reference sequence).

The V and J genes are TRBV18 and TRBJ2-5; D is perhaps TRBD1 (5 bases). The germline V gene has CDR1 KGHSH and CDR2 LQKENI. This CDR3 contains 13 residues. Trimming took 1 base from V and 3 from J, leaving 6 bases between them. DNA for the CDR3: TGTGCCAGCTCACCACAACAGGAAGAGACCCAGTACTTC. Translation gives CASSPQQEETQYF.

The V and J genes are TRBV20-1 and TRBJ2-3, with TRBD2 as a possible D gene (6 bases). The CDR3 consists of 15 residues. The germline V gene has CDR1 DFQATT and CDR2 SNEGSKA (reference sequence). V lost 6 bases and J 2 bases, leaving 18 bases between the germline ends. The DNA for the CDR3 is TGCAGTGCCAACTCACGGGAGCGGATCACAGATACGCAGTATTTT. The encoded protein is CSANSRERITDTQYF.

The CDR3 sequence: CASSFSGRANPAEQFF. CDR3 DNA: TGCGCCAGCAGCTTTAGCGGGAGGGCGAATCCTGCTGAGCAGTTCTTC. The V gene is TRBV5-1, the J gene TRBJ2-1; 11 bases agree with TRBD2. The V and J ends lost 2 bases and 9 bases, in that order; junction bases with no gene match: 10. The CDR3 is 16 residues long. The germline gives CDR1 SGHRS, CDR2 YFSETQ.

The count of this clonotype is one. The rearrangement joins TRBV11-2 to TRBJ1-1; a possible D gene is TRBD1 (6 bases). V was trimmed by 3 bases and J by 11 bases, leaving 16 bases between them. CDR3 size: 13 residues. CDR1 and CDR2 (germline): SGHAT, FQNNGV. The CDR3 is CASSLGGAMTAFF. The DNA for the CDR3 is TGTGCCAGCAGCTTGGGGGGCGCGATGACCGCTTTCTTT.

This rearrangement joins TRBV4-3 to TRBJ1-2; possibly TRBD1 for D (6 bases). The CDR3 sequence is 15 residues long. Trimming pared 0 bases from V and 1 base from J, leaving 9 bases between. In germline, CDR1 is LGHNA, CDR2 YSLEER. The CDR3 DNA sequence: TGCGCCAGCAGCCAAGAGCCGGACAGTAACTATGGCTACACCTTC. Its protein is CASSQEPDSNYGYTF.

Details on this clonotype: A read error may produce the germline difference seen at one junction end. The CDR3 reads CTSTPGGQEAFF. The DNA for the CDR3 is TGTACCAGCACCCCAGGGGGACAGGAAGCTTTCTTT. The J gene is TRBJ1-1, the V gene TRBV6-8; 7 positions match TRBD1. The CDR3 is 12 residues long. Germline V gives CDR1 MNHGY, CDR2 SAAAGT.

This clonotype was seen just once. The gene calls are TRBV10-3 and TRBJ2-5; the D is unclear. V was pared by 6 bases and J by 2 bases, with 10 bases between. The germline CDR1 and CDR2 sequences are ENHRY and SYGVKD. The CDR3 has 13 residues. The CDR3 nucleotides are TGTGCCATCAGACTGGAACTACAAGAGACCCAGTACTTC. Translation: CAIRLELQETQYF.